This record looks at one T cell receptor beta chain sequence and its context. The clone's antigen remains unknown. No clone much larger than this one lies a single base away; base qualities are absent. The CDR3, from cysteine to phenylalanine, totals 13 residues. Kept here is only the CDR3 DNA, which spans 39 bases and is read in frame from base 1. The germline V gene yields KGHSH for CDR1 and LQKENI for CDR2. Clipping removes 2 bases from V and 3 bases from J, with 0 as the unmatched junction base count. The immunoSEQ kit was used, according to the manufacturer's recommendations, to generate TCR beta libraries from genomic DNA. For library preparation, a first multiplex PCR was performed with proprietary primers, followed by a second PCR in which unique barcodes were added, and bead cleanups were performed after each round. Each sample batch included a kit-provided positive control reaction and a negative control reaction. The final libraries underwent checking on an Agilent 4200 TapeStation D1000 ScreenTape, volumetric pooling, and quantification by qPCR. An Illumina NextSeq500 fitted with a MidOutput 150-cycle cartridge performed the sequencing, running 156 Read1 cycles and 15 Index1 cycles with the kit's custom primers. The pooled library was loaded at 1.0 pM, with a 20% PhiX control spiked in. The study's processing was this. The vendor-processed data were analyzed in R, and a clonotype was defined as all T cells that share the same CDR3 nucleotide sequence. For clone abundance analyses, frequencies were normalized to the 10,000 most abundant clones per sample. Before analysis, public T cell clones were removed, and these numbered fewer than five per sample on average. An abundance difference of at least 32-fold between compartments was the criterion for calling clonotypes tumor-enriched or baseline blood-enriched. A beta-binomial differential abundance model was used to identify clonotypes that expanded or contracted between blood time points. The Baroni-Urbani and Buser coefficient was used to measure tumor-blood repertoire similarity, and groups were compared with two-tailed Wilcoxon tests in R. TCRdb retrieved this table from immuneACCESS and kept in-frame rearrangements only. Not all clones are present; in checked studies, unresolved V genes account for under half, and no reason is known for the remainder. V and J calls plus clone size are reproduced from that table; the DNA served to infer D and trimming. In this sample the table shows tens of thousands of clones, around four fifths of which occur a single time. The ten largest clones represent about 2.4% of the sample.

This sample was taken from a study of radiation and T cells in renal cell carcinoma (dated by TCRdb to 2018 to 2020). As for the study more broadly: In total, approximately 55 samples, comprising 26 tumors and approximately 27 peripheral blood samples, were subjected to TCR beta sequencing. The final blood draw took place at 4 weeks after radiation, the same time as nephrectomy. A total of 3.5 million to 4.5 million unique CDR3 nucleotide sequences, encoding 2.7 million or so unique CDR3 amino acid sequences, were found across all 50 or so samples.

Taken with the paper, the label for time point translates to: blood 4 weeks post-SBRT, at nephrectomy. The treatment or condition label, as the study defines it: 15 Gy SBRT to primary tumor, nephrectomy 4 weeks later. Samples came from a clinical trial, in which primary renal cell carcinomas received 15 Gy stereotactic body radiation therapy followed by nephrectomy 4 weeks later. Serial peripheral blood from radiation-treated patients was sampled at baseline, 2 weeks and 4 weeks after SBRT to track tumor-enriched clonotypes. All patients had renal cell carcinoma with clear cell pathology. Genomic DNA for TCR sequencing was prepared using the QIAamp DNA Blood Mini Kit (Qiagen). Samples were included in the analyses only if all quality control checks were passed. Here is what the overall study found, with its caveats: Blood repertoire dynamics were not followed beyond 4 weeks after treatment. Because no pretreatment tumor biopsies were available, whether clonotypes were present in the tumor at baseline could not be determined. An increase in top tumor clonotypes in blood was observed from baseline to 2 weeks post-radiation, followed by contraction by 4 weeks, which was taken to suggest transient expansion of tumor-resident clones. The single-armed trial design could not address effects of radiation dose or scheduling on the TCR repertoire.

The clonotype was recovered from a woman aged 55-75 years with renal cell carcinoma. Sequences were derived from blood, sampled from a patient whose treatment included radiotherapy and nephrectomy. This chain joins TRBV18 to TRBJ2-7, and 8 junctional nucleotides match TRBD2. The CDR3 protein is CASSPAGGYEQYF. The DNA reads as follows: TGTGCCAGCTCACCAGCGGGGGGCTACGAGCAGTACTTC.